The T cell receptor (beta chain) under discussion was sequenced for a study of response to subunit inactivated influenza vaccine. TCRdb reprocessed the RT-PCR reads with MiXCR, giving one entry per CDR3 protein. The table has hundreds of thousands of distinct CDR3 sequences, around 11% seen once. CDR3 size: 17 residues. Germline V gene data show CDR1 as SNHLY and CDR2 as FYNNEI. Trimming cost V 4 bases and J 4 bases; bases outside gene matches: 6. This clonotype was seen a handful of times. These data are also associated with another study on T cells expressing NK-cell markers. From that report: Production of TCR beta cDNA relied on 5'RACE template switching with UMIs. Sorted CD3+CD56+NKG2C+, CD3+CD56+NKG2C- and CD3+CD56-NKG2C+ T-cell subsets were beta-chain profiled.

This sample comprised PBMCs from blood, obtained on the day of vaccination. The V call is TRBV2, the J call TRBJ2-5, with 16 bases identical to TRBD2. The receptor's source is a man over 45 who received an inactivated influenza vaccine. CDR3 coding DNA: TGTGCCAGCAGTGGGGGACTAGCGGGAGGGCCTCGAGAGACCCAGTACTTC. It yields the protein CASSGGLAGGPRETQYF. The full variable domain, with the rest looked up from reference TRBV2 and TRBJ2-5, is EPEVTQTPSHQVTQMGQEVILRCVPISNHLYFYWYRQILGQKVEFLVSFYNNEISEKSEIFDDQFSVERPDGSNFTLKIRSTKLEDSAMYFCASSGGLAGGPRETQYFGPGTRLLVL.